This TCR beta chain appears in the sequencing data of a study of blood T cell repertoires in COVID-19. Produced via immunoSEQ multiplex PCR; TCRdb's table is partial and in-frame only. Found here are about 95,000 clones, around nine tenths of them singletons; the top ten hold more than 3%. The V end was cut by 0 bases, the J end by 7 bases, with 13 bases between. This CDR3 region has 14 residues. Germline loops: CDR1 SGHRS, CDR2 YFSETQ. The sequence was collected from a woman aged 70-85 years with acute or convalescent COVID-19. Input material: peripheral blood. The genes are TRBV5-1 and TRBJ1-2, with no clear D. The CDR3 bases are TGCGCCAGCAGCTTGGCCGTCGGAGGCGGTGGCTACACCTTC. This sequence encodes CASSLAVGGGGYTF.